This is a list of T cell receptor beta chains from one sample in a study of CD8 T cells in Susac syndrome. TCRdb called the immunoSEQ multiplex PCR reads again in MiXCR, with one record for every CDR3 protein. The table records more than 200,000 distinct CDR3 sequences, 94% of them present only once. Sequencing was done on a sample of CD4+ T cells from PBMCs. These receptors were taken from a human donor with Susac syndrome. CDR3s include the opening cysteine and the closing phenylalanine or tryptophan. A D gene is named only where the DNA matches it firmly. A row's size may be missing; if present it is once, few, many or a size class.

j_call v_call d_call clone_size cdr3_aa cdr3_nt
TRBJ2-5 TRBV11-2 . . CASSLAGVEETQYF TGTGCCAGCAGCTTAGCAGGGGTAGAGGAGACCCAGTACTTC
TRBJ1-2 TRBV6-5 TRBD1 . CASSYSGDRAGYTF TGTGCCAGCAGTTACTCGGGGGACAGGGCCGGCTACACCTTC
TRBJ1-2 TRBV4-2 TRBD1 . CASSEDGGQGDYGYTF TGTGCCAGCAGCGAGGATGGGGGACAGGGGGACTATGGCTACACCTTC
TRBJ2-7 TRBV9 . . CASSPIPGGGLGDEQYF TGTGCCAGCAGCCCCATCCCGGGTGGGGGGCTGGGGGACGAGCAGTACTTC
TRBJ2-5 TRBV11-2 . few CASSPGTQGETQYF TGTGCCAGCAGCCCAGGAACTCAGGGGGAGACCCAGTACTTC
TRBJ1-5 TRBV5-6 . . CASSRRGRSNQPQHF TGTGCCAGCAGCCGTCGAGGCAGATCAAATCAGCCCCAGCATTTT
TRBJ2-1 TRBV12-5 . . CASGLGLSYNEQFF TGTGCTAGTGGTTTGGGGCTCTCCTACAATGAGCAGTTCTTC
TRBJ2-7 TRBV28 . once CASRLRTAYEQYF TGTGCCAGCCGGCTTCGGACAGCCTACGAGCAGTACTTC
TRBJ1-2 TRBV6-5 TRBD1 . CASSYKNRGLGIVYGYTF TGTGCCAGCAGTTACAAAAACAGGGGGCTGGGAATAGTCTATGGCTACACCTTC
TRBJ2-5 TRBV20-1 . . CSARDPGPQTQYF TGCAGTGCTAGAGACCCGGGACCGCAGACCCAGTACTTC
TRBJ2-5 TRBV7-7 . . CASSLGGRTEETQYF TGTGCTAGCAGCTTAGGTGGCAGGACAGAAGAGACCCAGTACTTC
TRBJ1-1 TRBV18 . . CASSPAGTINTEAFF TGTGCCAGCTCACCAGCGGGGACTATTAACACTGAAGCTTTCTTT
TRBJ2-2 TRBV6-1 TRBD2 . CASSGLAGALMTGELFF TGTGCCAGCAGCGGACTAGCGGGGGCCTTAATGACCGGGGAGCTGTTTTTT
TRBJ1-1 TRBV6-2/TRBV6-3 . . CASSSLRTGNTEAFF TGTGCCAGCAGTTCCCTACGAACAGGGAACACTGAAGCTTTCTTT
TRBJ1-1 TRBV25-1 . . CASSPDGLTGWNTEAFF TGTGCCAGCAGCCCGGACGGCCTTACCGGGTGGAACACTGAAGCTTTCTTT
TRBJ1-3 TRBV6-5 TRBD1 . CASSYGQGVIIGNTIYF TGTGCCAGCAGTTACGGACAGGGGGTAATTATTGGAAACACCATATATTTT
TRBJ2-7 TRBV19 TRBD1 once CASSPGQGGRQYF TGTGCCAGTAGTCCGGGACAGGGAGGAAGGCAGTACTTC
TRBJ2-7 TRBV9 . . CASTLLEQYF TGTGCCAGCACCTTGCTAGAGCAGTACTTC
TRBJ2-7 TRBV3-1 . . CASSQDLAVSYEQYF TGTGCCAGCAGCCAAGATTTAGCAGTCTCCTACGAGCAGTACTTC
TRBJ1-3 TRBV20-1 . . CSASDRSSGNTIYF TGCAGTGCTAGTGACAGGAGCTCTGGAAACACCATATATTTT
TRBJ1-6 TRBV12-3/TRBV12-4 . once CASSIGIGESPLHF TGTGCCAGCAGCATCGGGATAGGCGAGTCACCCCTCCACTTT
TRBJ2-7 TRBV5-1 TRBD1 few CASSSSRGTGAEQYF TGCGCCAGCAGCAGCTCTAGGGGGACAGGGGCCGAGCAGTACTTC
TRBJ1-1 TRBV7-9 . . CASSLEEESTEAFF TGTGCCAGCAGCTTAGAGGAGGAGTCCACTGAAGCTTTCTTT
TRBJ2-7 TRBV12-3/TRBV12-4 . . CASSLGGARSYEQYF TGTGCCAGCAGTTTAGGGGGGGCGCGGTCCTACGAGCAGTACTTC